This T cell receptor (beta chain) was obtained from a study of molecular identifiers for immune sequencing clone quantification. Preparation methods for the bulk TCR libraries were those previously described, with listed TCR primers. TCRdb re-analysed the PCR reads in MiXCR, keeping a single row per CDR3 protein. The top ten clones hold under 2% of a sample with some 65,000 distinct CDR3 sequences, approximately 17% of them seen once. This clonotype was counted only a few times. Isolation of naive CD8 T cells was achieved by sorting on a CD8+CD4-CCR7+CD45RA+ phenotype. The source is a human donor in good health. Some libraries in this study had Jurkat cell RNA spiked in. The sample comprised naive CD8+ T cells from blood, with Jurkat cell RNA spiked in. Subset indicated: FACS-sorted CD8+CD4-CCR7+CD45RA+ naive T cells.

The CDR3 region is CASSVSWDSSNQPQHF. In DNA form, the CDR3 reads TGTGCCAGCAGTGTCTCTTGGGACAGTAGTAATCAGCCCCAGCATTTT. The chain has TRBV2 and TRBJ1-5; 7 bases are shared with TRBD1. This CDR3 contains 16 residues. V lost 4 bases and J lost 4; bases outside the gene matches: 10. The V gene's germline CDR1 is SNHLY and CDR2 FYNNEI. The full variable domain, rest sourced from reference TRBV2 and TRBJ1-5, is EPEVTQTPSHQVTQMGQEVILRCVPISNHLYFYWYRQILGQKVEFLVSFYNNEISEKSEIFDDQFSVERPDGSNFTLKIRSTKLEDSAMYFCASSVSWDSSNQPQHFGDGTRLSIL.